The T cell receptor beta chain described here comes from a study of shared clonotypes between healthy human individuals. As for the study in general: In total, the donors were a couple of women and a few men aged 18 to 49.

As regards this clone: Its target is not known.

Splitting of each subset's genomic DNA was done evenly across several immunoSEQ plates. Produced via immunoSEQ multiplex PCR; TCRdb's table is partial and in-frame only. The table includes about 1 million clones, around 74% detected once. Points from the study as a whole: Non-shared clonotypes displayed generation probabilities falling below those of clonotypes present in all four donors. Naive CD4 clonotypes overlapped across a handful of donors at approximately 5.3%.

Germline CDR1 reads SGHRS; CDR2 reads YFSETQ. The CDR3 is made up of 14 amino acids. Trimming took off 3 bases at V and 1 base at J, with 10 bases between the two ends. The clonotype originates from a young man in good health. The sequencing input was memory CD4+ T cells sorted from blood. Subset indicated: CD45RA-negative fraction. V is TRBV5-1 and J is TRBJ2-5; D remains ambiguous. CDR3 residues: CASSSQVVQETQYF. CDR3 DNA sequence: TGCGCCAGCAGCTCTCAGGTCGTCCAAGAGACCCAGTACTTC.